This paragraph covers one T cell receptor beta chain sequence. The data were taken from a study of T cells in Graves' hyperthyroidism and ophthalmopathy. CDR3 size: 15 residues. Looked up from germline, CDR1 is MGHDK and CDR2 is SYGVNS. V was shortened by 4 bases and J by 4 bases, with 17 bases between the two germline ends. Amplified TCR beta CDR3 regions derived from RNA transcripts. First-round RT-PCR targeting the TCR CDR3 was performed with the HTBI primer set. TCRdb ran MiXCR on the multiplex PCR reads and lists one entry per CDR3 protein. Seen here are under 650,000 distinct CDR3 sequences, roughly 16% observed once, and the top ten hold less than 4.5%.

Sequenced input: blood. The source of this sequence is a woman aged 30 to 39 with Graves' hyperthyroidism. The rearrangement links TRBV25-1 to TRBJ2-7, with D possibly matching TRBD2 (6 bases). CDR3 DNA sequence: TGTGCCAGCAGTGTAGCCGGGAGCTTGGGATACGAGCAGTACTTC. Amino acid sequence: CASSVAGSLGYEQYF.